One sample yielded the 4 T cell receptor beta chains listed below, sequenced in a study of blood T cell repertoires in COVID-19. The table came from immunoSEQ multiplex PCR; TCRdb's copy has only in-frame clones and leaves some out. The table has about 200,000 clones, around nine tenths seen once. What was sequenced was peripheral blood. These TCRs come from a man between 60 and 70 years old who had recovered from COVID-19.

J is TRBJ1-1 and V is TRBV19, with unresolved D. Per the germline V gene, CDR1 is LNHDA and CDR2 is SQIVND (reference sequence). The CDR3 sequence is 14 residues long. With 7 bases removed from V and 2 bases from J, the gap between germline ends came to 14 bases. The CDR3, as DNA: TGTGCCAGTAACCCGGCGGGAGTCAACACTGAAGCTTTCTTT. Protein product: CASNPAGVNTEAFF.

This clone appeared a single time. This chain joins TRBV18 and TRBJ2-1; 11 bases align to TRBD2. V gave up 1 base and J gave up 3 bases; unmatched junction bases: 14. The CDR3 spans 20 residues. CDR1 is KGHSH, CDR2 LQKENI, per germline. The CDR3 reads CASSPRDRATSGSVYNEQFF. Here the CDR3 DNA reads TGTGCCAGCTCACCACGAGACAGGGCTACTAGCGGGAGTGTCTACAATGAGCAGTTCTTC.

V and J are TRBV5-1 and TRBJ2-7; D might be TRBD2 (6 bases). The germline CDR1 and CDR2 sequences are SGHRS and YFSETQ. V dropped 3 bases and J dropped 0 bases, with 10 bases sitting between them. The CDR3 runs 14 residues. CDR3 sequence reads: CASSSDYPSYEQYF. DNA for the CDR3: TGCGCCAGCAGCTCGGACTATCCCTCCTACGAGCAGTACTTC.

The chain combines TRBV5-4 with TRBJ2-7, with D tentatively TRBD1 (6 bases). CDR3 length: 14 amino acids. V lost 4 bases, J lost 3 bases, and 14 bases lay in between. Germline CDR1 and CDR2: SGHNT and YYREEE (reference sequence). The DNA of the CDR3 is TGTGCCAGCAGCCCAGGACAGCTAGTCTACGAGCAGTACTTC. This encodes CASSPGQLVYEQYF.